These 24 T cell receptor beta chains were all obtained from the same sample, sequenced in a study of blood T cell repertoires in COVID-19. Using immunoSEQ multiplex PCR, the repertoire was profiled, and TCRdb retains in-frame clones only, with some absent. This sample has roughly 200,000 clones, with roughly 85% found just once. Input material: PBMCs or T cells enriched from blood (not recorded which). All receptors derive from a woman aged 35 to 49 with acute COVID-19.

This sequence joins TRBV5-1 and TRBJ2-1; D possibly corresponds to TRBD2 (5 bases). V lost 4 bases and J 4 bases, leaving 12 bases between the germline ends. Germline V gene lookup returns CDR1 SGHRS and CDR2 YFSETQ. The CDR3 consists of 14 residues. CDR3 loop: CASSLMDSYNEQFF. The CDR3 DNA sequence: TGCGCCAGCAGCCTTATGGACTCATACAATGAGCAGTTCTTC.

The gene calls are TRBV28 and TRBJ2-5; 9 nucleotides match TRBD2. CDR1 and CDR2 from the germline V gene are MDHEN and SYDVKM. The J segment lost 4 bases and the V segment lost 2 bases, leaving 5 bases of the junction unmatched. CDR3 size: 15 residues. The CDR3 is CASSLLLAGRETQYF. The DNA for the CDR3 is TGTGCCAGCAGTTTACTGCTAGCGGGGCGAGAGACCCAGTACTTC. The full variable domain, rest sourced from reference TRBV28 and TRBJ2-5, is DVKVTQSSRYLVKRTGEKVFLECVQDMDHENMFWYRQDPGLGLRLIYFSYDVKMKEKGDIPEGYSVSREKKERFSLILESASTNQTSMYLCASSLLLAGRETQYFGPGTRLLVL.

V usage is TRBV7-2 and J usage is TRBJ2-6; D unclear. The CDR3 runs to 14 residues. Germline-derived CDR1 and CDR2 are SGHTA and FQGNSA. The ends were cut back, 3 bases at V and 8 bases at J, with 11 bases in the middle. CDR3 DNA sequence: TGTGCCAGCAGCTTTGGTGGCTTGTCCAACGTCCTGACTTTC. Amino acid sequence: CASSFGGLSNVLTF.

This chain uses TRBV30 with TRBJ1-1, with 11 bases that match TRBD1. Per germline, CDR1 GTSNPN and CDR2 SVGIG (reference sequence). This CDR3 spans 13 amino acids. V shed 7 bases and J 5 bases; nucleotides not matched to a gene: 6. CDR3 in amino acids: CASRTGGNTEAFF. Written as DNA, the CDR3 is TGTGCCTCAAGGACAGGGGGCAATACTGAAGCTTTCTTT.

This sequence joins TRBV27 and TRBJ1-1, with D hard to call. The CDR3 runs 14 residues. The germline V and J ends were trimmed by 3 bases and 1 base, with 9 bases remaining between them. Germline lookup yields CDR1 MNHEY and CDR2 SMNVEV (reference sequence). The CDR3: CASSLQFSNTEAFF. The DNA for the CDR3 is TGTGCCAGCAGTTTGCAGTTCTCGAACACTGAAGCTTTCTTT.

V gene TRBV28 combines with J gene TRBJ1-3; 8 bases map to TRBD1. Germline assignment: CDR1 MDHEN and CDR2 SYDVKM. V gave up 6 bases and J gave up 7 bases; unmatched junction bases: 5. CDR3 length: 13 residues. In DNA form, the CDR3 reads TGTGCCAGCAGAAAACAGGGGGGGAACACCATATATTTT. Translated: CASRKQGGNTIYF.

This clone was seen a few times. The chain recombines TRBV24-1 with TRBJ1-1, with D possibly being TRBD1 (6 bases). This CDR3 contains 16 residues. V lost 3 bases, J lost 10 bases, and 23 bases lay in between. CDR1 KGHDR and CDR2 SFDVKD come from the germline V gene. CDR3 loop: CATSDPRGDEGGGAFF. The CDR3 nucleotides read TGTGCCACCAGTGATCCCCGCGGAGACGAGGGGGGGGGAGCTTTCTTT.

The rearrangement joins TRBV6-6 to TRBJ1-3, with 7 positions matching TRBD1. Trimming cost V 7 bases and J 0 bases; bases outside gene matches: 6. Germline CDR1 MNHNY, CDR2 SVGAGI (reference sequence). There are 15 residues in the CDR3. The DNA for the CDR3 is TGTGCCAGCACTGCGGACAGGAGCTCTGGAAACACCATATATTTT. This gives the protein CASTADRSSGNTIYF.

This chain uses TRBV19 with TRBJ2-5; D is possibly TRBD2 (6 bases). The CDR3 is 15 residues long. Germline V gene sequence: CDR1 LNHDA, CDR2 SQIVND (reference sequence). Trimming shortened V by 3 bases and J by 5 bases, and 16 bases separated the two germline ends. The CDR3 sequence: CASSIGSGDSETQYF. The CDR3 DNA reads as TGTGCCAGTAGTATCGGGAGTGGGGATTCGGAGACCCAGTACTTC.

This sequence joins TRBV7-6 and TRBJ2-1; 8 nucleotides align to TRBD2. Trimming at V came to 7 bases and at J to 4 bases, leaving 9 bases not matched to a gene. Germline-derived CDR1 and CDR2 are SGHVS and FNYEAQ. The CDR3 has 15 residues. The CDR3 reads CASTLSGGPYNEQFF. The DNA for the CDR3 is TGTGCCAGCACCTTGTCGGGAGGGCCGTACAATGAGCAGTTCTTC. Supplemented by reference TRBV7-6 and TRBJ2-1, the full variable domain reads GAGVSQSPRYKVTKRGQDVALRCDPISGHVSLYWYRQALGQGPEFLTYFNYEAQQDKSGLPNDRFSAERPEGSISTLTIQRTEQRDSAMYRCASTLSGGPYNEQFFGPGTRLTVL.

This chain joins TRBV5-1 and TRBJ1-4, with D unresolved. Per the germline V gene, CDR1 is SGHRS and CDR2 is YFSETQ. The CDR3 is made up of 13 amino acids. V lost 4 bases to trimming and J lost 5 bases, with 9 bases between them. CDR3: CASSNWENEKLFF. Here the CDR3 DNA reads TGCGCCAGCAGCAACTGGGAGAATGAAAAACTGTTTTTT.

This chain links TRBV7-8 with TRBJ1-5, with TRBD1 identical over 9 bases. This CDR3 spans 15 amino acids. The V gene end was trimmed by 4 bases and the J gene end by 3 bases; junction bases not matched to a gene: 4. The V gene's germline CDR1 is SGHVS and CDR2 FQNEAQ. The CDR3 DNA sequence: TGTGCCAGCAGCTGGACAGGGGTGATCAATCAGCCCCAGCATTTT. It encodes CASSWTGVINQPQHF.

This chain uses TRBV19 with TRBJ1-2; D unclear. The CDR3 extends over 13 amino acids. V dropped 3 bases and J dropped 2 bases, with 7 bases sitting between them. CDR1 is LNHDA, CDR2 SQIVND, per germline (reference sequence). Written as DNA, the CDR3 is TGTGCCAGTAGTATCGGGAGGAACTATGGCTACACCTTC. This encodes CASSIGRNYGYTF. Based on the CDR3 plus reference TRBV19 and TRBJ1-2, the full variable domain is DGGITQSPKYLFRKEGQNVTLSCEQNLNHDAMYWYRQDPGQGLRLIYYSQIVNDFQKGDIAEGYSVSREKKESFPLTVTSAQKNPTAFYLCASSIGRNYGYTFGSGTRLTVV.

The chain recombines TRBV28 with TRBJ2-7, with 10 bases lining up with TRBD2. CDR1 is MDHEN, CDR2 SYDVKM, per germline. The CDR3 covers 15 residues. V lost 3 bases, J lost 7 bases, and 9 bases stayed unmatched. The CDR3 protein is CASSFLPSGRREQYF. Here the CDR3 DNA reads TGTGCCAGCAGTTTCCTGCCTAGCGGGAGAAGGGAGCAGTACTTC.

This clone was observed a few times. V gene TRBV19 combines with J gene TRBJ2-1; 8 bases are shared with TRBD2. The length of the CDR3 is 15 residues. Germline V gives CDR1 LNHDA, CDR2 SQIVND (reference sequence). V lost 7 bases, J lost 7 bases, and 12 bases stayed unmatched. CDR3 in DNA: TGTGCCAGTACCCGAGGGAGCGGGAGAGGAAATGAGCAGTTCTTC. Protein: CASTRGSGRGNEQFF.

V is TRBV28 and J is TRBJ2-1; 7 positions match TRBD2. V gave up 3 bases and J gave up 12 bases; unmatched junction bases: 11. The germline gives CDR1 MDHEN, CDR2 SYDVKM. This CDR3 spans 14 amino acids. The CDR3, as DNA: TGTGCCAGCAGTTTCAGCGGGAAACATAGCGGGCAGTTCTTC. Amino acid sequence: CASSFSGKHSGQFF.

CDR3 in DNA: TGTGCCAGCCGGGACAGGGCGGCTTCACCCCTCCACTTT. Translation gives CASRDRAASPLHF. This chain uses TRBV12-3 or TRBV12-4 with TRBJ1-6; 9 bases are a match to TRBD1. J gave up 9 bases and V 8 bases, and 5 bases lay outside the gene matches. This CDR3 contains 13 residues.

The chain has TRBV27 and TRBJ1-2; TRBD1 agrees at 8 bases. Germline-derived CDR1 and CDR2 are MNHEY and SMNVEV (reference sequence). The CDR3 totals 15 residues. With V trimmed by 6 bases and J by 2 bases, 8 bases remained unmatched. The CDR3 is CASRGQGAGNYGYTF. The CDR3 nucleotides read TGTGCCAGCAGGGGGCAGGGGGCAGGGAACTATGGCTACACCTTC.

The genes are TRBV18 and TRBJ2-7, with TRBD1 matching 7 bases. V shed 0 bases and J 3 bases; nucleotides not matched to a gene: 5. From germline, CDR1 is KGHSH and CDR2 LQKENI. The CDR3 extends over 15 amino acids. The CDR3 DNA reads as TGTGCCAGCTCACCACCCCGACAGGGTAGCTACGAGCAGTACTTC. Amino acid sequence: CASSPPRQGSYEQYF. The variable domain in full, completed from reference TRBV18 and TRBJ2-7, reads NAGVMQNPRHLVRRRGQEARLRCSPMKGHSHVYWYRQLPEEGLKFMVYLQKENIIDESGMPKERFSAEFPKEGPSILRIQQVVRGDSAAYFCASSPPRQGSYEQYFGPGTRLTVT.

J is TRBJ1-5 and V is TRBV6-2 or TRBV6-3, with 7 bases that match TRBD1. CDR1 and CDR2 (germline): MNHEY, SVGEGT. The CDR3 spans 15 residues. The J segment lost 1 base and the V segment lost 2 bases, leaving 2 bases of the junction unmatched. CDR3 DNA sequence: TGTGCCAGCAGTTACAGGGGGCGAAGCAATCAGCCCCAGCATTTT. It codes for CASSYRGRSNQPQHF.

The rearrangement links TRBV6-5 to TRBJ2-1, with 10 bases aligning to TRBD2. Germline loops: CDR1 MNHEY, CDR2 SVGAGI. There are 14 residues in the CDR3. V was clipped by 6 bases and J by 6 bases; unmatched bases: 5. The CDR3 sequence is CASRASGRANEQFF. The CDR3 DNA reads as TGTGCCAGCAGAGCCAGCGGGAGGGCCAATGAGCAGTTCTTC.

V and J are TRBV7-2 and TRBJ2-7; the match to TRBD2 covers 9 bases. Germline V gene lookup returns CDR1 SGHTA and CDR2 FQGNSA. After removal of 5 bases from V and 6 bases from J, the junction contained 11 bases not matched to a gene. The CDR3 loop spans 15 amino acids. The DNA for the CDR3 is TGTGCCAGCAGCCGCGATAGCGGGGGTTCTGTCGAGCAGTACTTC. It is translated as CASSRDSGGSVEQYF.

The CDR3 nucleotides are TGTGCCAGTACCGACCAGGGGGCGTCTGGGGCCAACGTCCTGACTTTC. Its protein product is CASTDQGASGANVLTF. V usage is TRBV19 and J usage is TRBJ2-6, with TRBD1 matching 8 bases. The CDR3 is 16 residues long. V shed 7 bases and J 1 base; nucleotides not matched to a gene: 6. CDR1 LNHDA and CDR2 SQIVND come from the germline V gene (reference sequence).

This sequence joins TRBV11-2 and TRBJ2-1; TRBD2 might be the D (5 bases). Trimming removed 5 bases at V and 13 bases at J, with 15 bases between. The germline V gene has CDR1 SGHAT and CDR2 FQNNGV. The length of the CDR3 is 12 residues. The CDR3 protein is CASSPGVTGQFF. CDR3 nucleotide sequence: TGTGCCAGCAGCCCCGGGGTAACCGGACAGTTCTTC.